Listed below are T cell receptor beta chains from one sample, sequenced in a study of blood T cell repertoires in COVID-19. The method was immunoSEQ multiplex PCR; TCRdb's version includes in-frame clones alone and lacks a portion of them. The data contain some 130,000 clones, approximately 85% of them seen just once; the ten biggest clones take up 9.5% to 13%. Input material: peripheral blood. These receptors were obtained from an elderly man with acute or convalescent COVID-19. Each CDR3 is given with its conserved first and last residue. The D gene is left open where the match is weak. Part of the rows lack a size; the others show once, few, many or a class for expanded clones.

abundance	len	v_gene	j_gene	d_gene	CDR3aa	CDR3nt
.	17	TRBV5-1	TRBJ2-7	TRBD1	CASSLGWGSTGANEQYF	TGCGCCAGCAGCTTGGGATGGGGGTCGACAGGGGCAAACGAGCAGTACTTC
.	16	TRBV20-1	TRBJ1-2	.	CSASDGVDRSNYGYTF	TGCAGTGCTAGTGACGGGGTCGACAGGTCGAACTATGGCTACACCTTC
.	13	TRBV6-5	TRBJ1-6	TRBD1	CASGTVNNSPLHF	TGTGCTTCCGGGACAGTCAATAATTCACCCCTCCACTTT
few	15	TRBV10-3	TRBJ1-3	.	CAISESRPSGNTIYF	TGTGCCATCAGTGAGTCGCGGCCGTCGGGAAACACCATATATTTT
.	14	TRBV4-3	TRBJ1-2	.	CASSQAPYNYGYTF	TGCGCCAGCAGCCAAGCCCCCTATAACTACGGCTACACCTTC
few	15	TRBV6-5	TRBJ1-1	.	CASRNRAGGGTEAFF	TGTGCCAGCAGAAATAGGGCCGGAGGTGGCACTGAAGCTTTCTTT
.	14	TRBV6-5	TRBJ1-2	TRBD1	CASTLDRGTYGYTF	TGTGCCAGCACTCTTGACAGGGGGACGTACGGCTACACCTTC
.	15	TRBV2	TRBJ1-5	TRBD1	CASSPGQALYGSQHF	TGTGCCAGCTCCCCGGGACAGGCGTTATATGGGTCCCAGCATTTT
.	15	TRBV6-1	TRBJ2-2	.	CASSEALRGSGELFF	TGTGCCAGCAGTGAAGCGCTTCGGGGGTCCGGGGAGCTGTTTTTT
.	13	TRBV10-2	TRBJ1-5	.	CASTQVSNQPQHF	TGCGCCAGCACGCAGGTTAGCAATCAGCCCCAGCATTTT
.	12	TRBV29-1	TRBJ2-7	.	CSVESPAYEQYF	TGCAGCGTTGAGAGTCCTGCCTACGAGCAGTACTTC
.	14	TRBV9	TRBJ2-7	TRBD2	CASSVERGSYEQYF	TGTGCCAGCAGCGTAGAGCGGGGCTCCTACGAGCAGTACTTC
few	16	TRBV4-3	TRBJ2-1	.	CASSQAVYPLYNEQFF	TGCGCCAGCAGCCAAGCCGTCTACCCTCTGTACAATGAGCAGTTCTTC
.	15	TRBV19	TRBJ1-3	.	CASRPPWSSGNTIYF	TGTGCCAGTAGACCACCTTGGAGCTCTGGAAACACCATATATTTT
.	13	TRBV6-1	TRBJ1-1	.	CASSEQQGTEAFF	TGTGCCAGCAGTGAACAACAGGGTACTGAAGCTTTCTTT
.	15	TRBV4-1	TRBJ1-6	TRBD1	CASSQEGQGVSPLHF	TGCGCCAGCAGCCAAGAGGGGCAGGGGGTTTCACCCCTCCACTTT